Listed here are 29 T cell receptor beta chains from one sample, sequenced in a study of CD8 T cells in ankylosing spondylitis. Findings of the study overall: What seemed typical of ankylosing spondylitis blood was a TCR beta motif built from roughly 8 highly homologous variants.

These receptors have no identified antigens. TCRdb fed the 5' RACE reads into MiXCR, producing one record per CDR3 protein. The sample consists of fewer than 550,000 distinct CDR3 sequences, about 5.4% of them appearing once. The sample was blood, either unsorted or a sorted T cell fraction (not recorded which). The receptors stem from a male donor with ankylosing spondylitis.

This clonotype was detected ten times or more. J is TRBJ1-6 and V is TRBV27; D is ambiguous. V was shortened by 6 bases and J by 5 bases, with 14 bases between the two germline ends. CDR3 length: 15 amino acids. CDR1 is MNHEY, CDR2 SMNVEV, per germline (reference sequence). DNA of the CDR3: TGTGCCAGCAGCCCAGGCACAGATAATAATTCACCCCTCCACTTT. Its translation is CASSPGTDNNSPLHF.

This clonotype was seen many times. The chain has TRBV29-1 and TRBJ1-1, with D tentatively TRBD1 (5 bases). The CDR3 is made up of 16 amino acids. Trimming took 6 bases from V and 4 from J, leaving 24 bases between them. In germline, CDR1 is SQVTM, CDR2 ANQGSEA. The CDR3 sequence is CSVVLWGTPRGTEAFF. In nucleotides, the CDR3 is TGCAGCGTCGTCCTCTGGGGAACTCCGAGGGGCACTGAAGCTTTCTTT.

This clonotype came up many times. The chain carries TRBV5-1 and TRBJ1-5; D is uncertain. The ends were cut back, 4 bases at V and 7 bases at J, with 12 bases in the middle. The CDR3 spans 13 residues. The germline gives CDR1 SGHRS, CDR2 YFSETQ. CDR3 coding DNA: TGCGCCAGCAGCAATTGGGTTGGGCAGCCCCAGCATTTT. Translated, it gives CASSNWVGQPQHF.

This clonotype was observed at least ten times. J is TRBJ2-7 and V is TRBV28; 9 nucleotides align to TRBD1. This CDR3 contains 13 residues. Trimming cost V 6 bases and J 6 bases; bases outside gene matches: 6. CDR1 and CDR2 (germline): MDHEN, SYDVKM. For the CDR3, the DNA is TGTGCCAGCAGGGGGACAGGGAAGCGCGAGCAGTACTTC. This gives the protein CASRGTGKREQYF.

In this sample, this clonotype turned up many times. The rearrangement joins TRBV20-1 to TRBJ1-1; D not resolved. CDR1 and CDR2 (germline): DFQATT, SNEGSKA (reference sequence). The CDR3 covers 12 residues. Between the trimmed V and J ends, which lost 6 bases and 1 base, there was a span of 9 bases. CDR3 nucleotides: TGCAGTGCCGATACACCGAACACTGAAGCTTTCTTT. The encoded protein is CSADTPNTEAFF.

This clonotype was counted many times. The chain carries TRBV7-2 and TRBJ1-1; D not certain. This CDR3 region has 14 residues. Trimming shortened V by 5 bases and J by 0 bases, and 10 bases separated the two germline ends. Germline V CDR1 and CDR2: SGHTA, FQGNSA. CDR3 region: CASSAFILNTEAFF. The CDR3 bases are TGTGCCAGCAGCGCCTTTATACTGAACACTGAAGCTTTCTTT. The whole variable domain, remainder taken from reference TRBV7-2 and TRBJ1-1, is GAGVSQSPSNKVTEKGKDVELRCDPISGHTALYWYRQSLGQGLEFLIYFQGNSAPDKSGLPSDRFSAERTGGSVSTLTIQRTQQEDSAVYLCASSAFILNTEAFFGQGTRLTVV.

In its sample, this clonotype was seen many times. The chain carries TRBV6-5 and TRBJ2-1; the match to TRBD2 covers 9 bases. Germline V gene sequence: CDR1 MNHEY, CDR2 SVGAGI. Trimming took 4 bases from V and 10 from J; bases not matched to a gene: 11. The CDR3 has 15 amino acids. The CDR3 DNA is TGTGCCAGCAGTTCTCTCCAGCGGGGGGTTTTAGAGCAGTTCTTC. Encoded protein: CASSSLQRGVLEQFF.

This clonotype was counted only a few times. This chain's CDR3 is CATSGVGGYEQYF. In DNA form, the CDR3 reads TGTGCCACCAGTGGAGTGGGGGGTTACGAGCAGTACTTC. This rearrangement joins TRBV24-1 to TRBJ2-7; a possible D gene is TRBD2 (6 bases). Trimming shortened V by 5 bases and J by 4 bases, and 11 bases separated the two germline ends. The CDR3 consists of 13 residues. The germline V gene encodes CDR1 KGHDR and CDR2 SFDVKD.

Many counts were recorded for this clonotype. This chain connects TRBV2 to TRBJ2-7; 7 nucleotides match TRBD1. V trimming: 5 bases; J trimming: 6 bases; junction bases outside the gene matches: 13. Germline CDR1 SNHLY, CDR2 FYNNEI. The CDR3 is 15 amino acids. The CDR3 loop reads CASSPMTGTRGEQYF. The CDR3, as DNA: TGTGCCAGCAGTCCCATGACAGGGACAAGAGGCGAGCAGTACTTC.

Many counts were recorded for this clonotype. CDR3 in DNA: TGTGCCAGCAGTTTTCTTCTGCGGTTAGGGGCTTTCTTT. Translating it yields CASSFLLRLGAFF. The genes are TRBV12-3 or TRBV12-4 and TRBJ1-1, with no clear D. The CDR3 loop spans 13 amino acids. V lost 3 bases and J 11 bases, leaving 16 bases between the germline ends.

The table lists this clonotype with a few counts. The chain uses TRBV7-2 and TRBJ2-1; D gene uncertain. The CDR3 spans 13 residues. Trimming took 3 bases from V and 5 from J, leaving 8 bases between them. In germline, CDR1 is SGHTA, CDR2 FQGNSA. CDR3 region: CASSFRLNNEQFF. The DNA for the CDR3 is TGTGCCAGCAGCTTTCGGCTAAACAATGAGCAGTTCTTC.

This clonotype was counted many times. This sequence joins TRBV12-3 or TRBV12-4 and TRBJ2-5; D might be TRBD2 (6 bases). The CDR3 extends over 13 amino acids. V was trimmed by 7 bases and J by 4 bases, leaving 13 bases between them. DNA of the CDR3: TGTGCCAGCACCCTCCTCGGGGGAGAGACCCAGTACTTC. This translates into CASTLLGGETQYF.

This clonotype was seen many times. J is TRBJ2-7 and V is TRBV7-2, with unresolved D. Germline V gene sequence: CDR1 SGHTA, CDR2 FQGNSA. Trimming took off 3 bases at V and 3 bases at J, with 6 bases between the two ends. This CDR3 has 12 amino acids. CDR3 loop: CASSFRHYEQYF. CDR3 sequence (DNA): TGTGCCAGCAGCTTCCGGCACTACGAGCAGTACTTC.

This clonotype was seen a few times. J is TRBJ1-1 and V is TRBV4-3; D remains unclear. V gave up 4 bases and J gave up 0 bases, with 6 bases separating them. This CDR3 is 13 amino acids long. The germline CDR1 and CDR2 sequences are LGHNA and YSLEER. The CDR3 here is CASSRKVNTEAFF. The CDR3 DNA follows: TGCGCCAGCAGCCGGAAAGTGAACACTGAAGCTTTCTTT.

Many counts were recorded for this clonotype. The V and J genes are TRBV7-9 and TRBJ2-2, with D unresolved. This CDR3 region has 13 residues. V dropped 5 bases and J dropped 7 bases, with 11 bases sitting between them. In germline, CDR1 is SEHNR, CDR2 FQNEAQ (reference sequence). The CDR3 reads CASSGSPGGELFF. CDR3 nucleotide sequence: TGTGCCAGCAGCGGGTCCCCCGGCGGGGAGCTGTTTTTT.

This clonotype has a handful of counts. The chain links TRBV27 to TRBJ2-7; possibly TRBD1 for D (5 bases). The germline CDR1 and CDR2 sequences are MNHEY and SMNVEV (reference sequence). The CDR3 runs 14 residues. V lost 4 bases and J 6 bases, leaving 16 bases between the germline ends. The CDR3 loop reads CASSYRTPSPEQYF. The CDR3 DNA reads as TGTGCCAGCAGTTATCGGACACCTTCTCCCGAGCAGTACTTC.

This clonotype was detected ten times or more. This rearrangement joins TRBV7-3 to TRBJ1-6; 7 bases line up with TRBD1. From germline, CDR1 is SGHTA and CDR2 FQGTGA. The CDR3 contains 15 residues. Losses at the gene ends were 5 bases for V and 5 bases for J; bases not matched to a gene: 6. DNA for the CDR3: TGTGCCAGCAGCAAAACAGGACAGGATAATTCACCCCTCCACTTT. Its protein is CASSKTGQDNSPLHF.

There are many counts of this clonotype. V is TRBV12-3 or TRBV12-4 and J is TRBJ2-5; the match to TRBD1 covers 12 bases. V was clipped by 6 bases and J by 4 bases; unmatched bases: 6. The CDR3 is 15 amino acids. CDR3 in amino acids: CASSRDRGLLETQYF. For the CDR3, the DNA is TGTGCCAGCAGCAGGGACAGGGGGCTTCTAGAGACCCAGTACTTC.

The chain employs TRBV7-6 and TRBJ2-7, with a possible D match to TRBD1 (6 bases). The germline gives CDR1 SGHVS, CDR2 FNYEAQ. The CDR3 runs to 14 residues. The V and J ends lost 1 base and 2 bases respectively, with 9 bases between them. The CDR3 nucleotides read TGTGCCAGCAGCTTAGTGGGGGCTCCCTACGAGCAGTACTTC. Protein sequence: CASSLVGAPYEQYF.

This clonotype was counted at least ten times. This chain joins TRBV20-1 and TRBJ2-2; no clear D. Trimming left V 6 bases short and J 0 bases short, with 11 bases between. The CDR3 contains 14 residues. CDR1 and CDR2 from the germline V gene are DFQATT and SNEGSKA (reference sequence). Here the CDR3 reads CSAIHRTNTGELFF. The CDR3 DNA is TGCAGTGCCATTCACCGGACGAACACCGGGGAGCTGTTTTTT.

This clonotype appeared many times. The chain is built from TRBV9 and TRBJ2-1, with 8 bases lining up with TRBD2. Losses at the gene ends were 5 bases for V and 3 bases for J; bases not matched to a gene: 7. The CDR3 length is 15 residues. The V gene's germline CDR1 is SGDLS and CDR2 YYNGEE. The CDR3 reads CASRLIAGFYNEQFF. DNA for the CDR3: TGTGCCAGCAGACTAATAGCGGGATTCTACAATGAGCAGTTCTTC.

The sample holds many counts of this clonotype. The chain is built from TRBV27 and TRBJ1-2; 8 bases are shared with TRBD1. The CDR3 consists of 15 residues. V was clipped by 2 bases and J by 4 bases; unmatched bases: 6. In germline, CDR1 is MNHEY, CDR2 SMNVEV (reference sequence). The CDR3 DNA is TGTGCCAGCAGTTTAAAGGCAGGGGGCACCTATGGCTACACCTTC. This codes for CASSLKAGGTYGYTF.

This clonotype was recorded a few times. One end of the junction is discordant with germline, which a read error may explain. This chain uses TRBV4-2 with TRBJ2-5; D ambiguous. The CDR3 spans 12 residues. Germline V CDR1 and CDR2: LGHNA, YNFKEQ. CDR3: CASSQVSTRLSF. CDR3 coding DNA: TGTGCCAGCAGCCAAGTTTCGACTCGTCTGTCCTTC.

This clonotype was detected many times. The rearrangement joins TRBV5-1 to TRBJ2-6, with unresolved D. Deletions cut 0 bases from V and 0 bases from J, with 1 base between. This CDR3 has 14 residues. Germline CDR1 SGHRS, CDR2 YFSETQ. The CDR3 DNA reads as TGCGCCAGCAGCTTGGGCTCTGGGGCCAACGTCCTGACTTTC. Translating gives CASSLGSGANVLTF.

This clonotype was counted at least ten times. This CDR3 reads CASTRVDSGNTIYF. The CDR3, as DNA: TGTGCCAGCACCCGAGTGGACTCTGGAAACACCATATATTTT. The chain carries TRBV12-3 or TRBV12-4 and TRBJ1-3; D remains unclear. The ends were cut back, 7 bases at V and 0 bases at J, with 10 bases in the middle. The CDR3 length is 14 residues.

The sample holds many counts of this clonotype. The V and J genes are TRBV6-2 or TRBV6-3 and TRBJ2-2; possibly TRBD1 or TRBD2 for D (5 bases each). V lost 0 bases, J lost 6 bases, and 32 bases lay in between. CDR3 length: 22 amino acids. The germline gives CDR1 MNHEY, CDR2 SVGEGT. The CDR3: CASSYSTSRPPGTPGSPGELFF. The CDR3 region has the DNA TGTGCCAGCAGTTACTCGACATCGCGCCCGCCGGGGACGCCGGGGTCACCCGGGGAGCTGTTTTTT.

This clonotype was seen repeatedly, ten times or more. The chain couples TRBV4-2 to TRBJ2-2; perhaps TRBD1 as D (5 bases). The germline gives CDR1 LGHNA, CDR2 YNFKEQ. V lost 4 bases, J lost 8 bases, and 8 bases lay in between. The CDR3 runs to 12 residues. The DNA for the CDR3 is TGTGCCAGCAGCCCAGGGTGGGGGGAGCTGTTTTTT. Its translation is CASSPGWGELFF.

This clonotype was recorded at least ten times. V and J are TRBV7-9 and TRBJ2-7; D is uncertain. The CDR3 contains 16 residues. CDR1 and CDR2 from the germline V gene are SEHNR and FQNEAQ (reference sequence). The V end was cut by 3 bases, the J end by 3 bases, with 18 bases between. CDR3 loop: CASSFTGLSPIYEQYF. Written as DNA, the CDR3 is TGTGCCAGCAGCTTTACTGGTCTATCCCCAATCTACGAGCAGTACTTC.

This clonotype was found a few times. The chain has TRBV14 and TRBJ2-6, with no clear D. CDR1 SGHDN and CDR2 FVKESK come from the germline V gene. V lost 4 bases to trimming and J lost 2 bases, with 6 bases between them. The CDR3 is 14 amino acids. The DNA of the CDR3 is TGTGCCAGCAGCCGCCAACCTGGGGCCAACGTCCTGACTTTC. Amino acids: CASSRQPGANVLTF.